This T cell receptor beta chain is drawn from a study of blood T cell repertoires in COVID-19. Overall study: Researchers got acute and convalescent COVID-19 samples from the United States, Italy and Spain. T cells, B-cell-depleted T cells, or PBMCs supplied cDNA or gDNA.

Trimming pared 3 bases from V and 0 bases from J, leaving 17 bases between. This CDR3 is 18 amino acids long. Germline V CDR1 and CDR2: KGHDR, SFDVKD. In the study's own analysis: Reference gene primer amplification gave estimated nucleated cell counts. This table comes from immunoSEQ multiplex PCR, and its TCRdb copy is limited to in-frame clones, with some not included. V, J and clone size derive from that table, while D and trimming were established from the DNA sequence. There are 180,000 or so clones in the sample; approximately 85% occur only once, and around 8% lies in the top ten. This clone occurred once.

This TCR came from an older woman with acute or convalescent COVID-19. The material sequenced was peripheral blood. The chain recombines TRBV24-1 with TRBJ2-1, with D maybe TRBD2 (5 bases). The CDR3 region has the DNA TGTGCCACCAGTGATAGTCGACTAACCCCAAGCTCCTACAATGAGCAGTTCTTC. The encoded protein is CATSDSRLTPSSYNEQFF.